This T cell receptor beta chain was recorded in a study of T-cell memory formation after mild COVID-19. Study-level background: Among the donors, TCR clusters were largely specific to each donor. Study-level results: Later expanders leaned CD4+, whereas day 15 to 85 contracting clones were balanced CD4/CD8. Of the contracting clones, CD4+ ones lay mainly in CM and EM, and CD8+ ones in EMRA.

TCRalpha and TCRbeta libraries used 5'RACE with constant-segment primers and UMIs. TCRdb re-analysed the 5' RACE reads in MiXCR, keeping a single row per CDR3 protein. The sample lists 300,000 to 400,000 distinct CDR3 sequences, roughly 15% occurring once. Concerning this clonotype itself: No antigen is known for it.

The CDR3 has 14 amino acids. The germline CDR1 and CDR2 sequences are SGHAT and FQNNGV. With V trimmed by 7 bases and J by 2 bases, 6 bases remained unmatched. The sample taken for sequencing was PBMCs or a T cell subset sorted from them (not recorded which). V is TRBV11-2 and J is TRBJ1-1; TRBD1 aligns across 8 bases. The receptor was derived from a man aged 18 to 30 who had mild COVID-19 (a few samples of this study predate the infection). Cell type and time point are not known. CDR3 bases: TGTGCCAGCAACTTTGGGACAGGAAACACTGAAGCTTTCTTT. This gives the protein CASNFGTGNTEAFF.